Shown below are 28 T cell receptor beta chains from a single sample sequenced in a study of cytomegalovirus exposure and HLA in healthy donors. 13 Jbeta primers and 60 Vbeta primers were used for the PCR. Measured with immunoSEQ multiplex PCR; TCRdb has only the in-frame clones, and not every one. Here the sample spans approximately 180,000 clones, 80% to 85% being singletons. The sequencing input was PBMCs. Receptors originate from a woman between 18 and 30 years old in good health and CMV-seronegative.

The rearrangement uses TRBV6-1 and TRBJ1-2; 8 bases are a match to TRBD1. The germline CDR1 and CDR2 sequences are MNHNS and SASEGT. V dropped 3 bases and J dropped 6; count of bases not matched to a gene: 6. The CDR3 spans 14 residues. The CDR3 coding sequence is TGTGCCAGCAGTGAGACGACAGGGGCCCATGGCTACACCTTC. Its protein product is CASSETTGAHGYTF.

The sample holds one count of this clone. This chain uses TRBV5-4 with TRBJ2-1; D perhaps matches TRBD2 (6 bases). From germline, CDR1 is SGHNT and CDR2 YYREEE (reference sequence). Between the trimmed V and J ends, which lost 3 bases and 8 bases, there was a span of 18 bases. The CDR3 consists of 15 residues. CDR3 loop: CASSWSAGTGDEQFF. DNA of the CDR3: TGTGCCAGCAGCTGGTCAGCGGGTACTGGTGATGAGCAGTTCTTC. Full variable domain (missing parts from reference TRBV5-4 and TRBJ2-1): ETGVTQSPTHLIKTRGQQVTLRCSSQSGHNTVSWYQQALGQGPQFIFQYYREEENGRGNFPPRFSGLQFPNYSSELNVNALELDDSALYLCASSWSAGTGDEQFFGPGTRLTVL.

V is TRBV27 and J is TRBJ1-1, with 10 bases fitting TRBD1. The CDR3 length is 16 residues. With 6 bases clipped from V and 0 bases from J, the junction kept 7 bases outside the gene matches. Germline V gene lookup returns CDR1 MNHEY and CDR2 SMNVEV (reference sequence). The CDR3 is CASRNPGQGMNTEAFF. DNA of the CDR3: TGTGCCAGCAGGAATCCGGGACAGGGGATGAACACTGAAGCTTTCTTT.

The chain combines TRBV5-4 with TRBJ2-7, with 11 bases matching TRBD1. Per germline, CDR1 SGHNT and CDR2 YYREEE (reference sequence). After removal of 2 bases from V and 2 bases from J, the junction contained 3 bases not matched to a gene. The CDR3 loop spans 15 amino acids. The CDR3 is CASSFPGQGAYEQYF. CDR3 nucleotide sequence: TGTGCCAGCAGCTTTCCGGGACAGGGGGCCTACGAGCAGTACTTC.

This clone was counted once. The rearrangement uses TRBV30 and TRBJ1-4; the match to TRBD1 covers 9 bases. This CDR3 is built from 15 residues. The V and J ends lost 2 bases and 8 bases, in that order; junction bases with no gene match: 9. Germline V CDR1 and CDR2: GTSNPN, SVGIG (reference sequence). The CDR3 DNA reads as TGTGCCTGGAGTATAGGGACAGGGACGGGAGAAAAACTGTTTTTT. It translates to CAWSIGTGTGEKLFF.

The chain links TRBV4-1 to TRBJ2-7; perhaps TRBD1 as D (7 bases). V lost 0 bases to trimming and J lost 3 bases, with 15 bases between them. Germline-derived CDR1 and CDR2 are MGHRA and YSYEKL. CDR3 length: 16 residues. The CDR3 reads CASSQDSGDSYYEQYF. CDR3 DNA: TGCGCCAGCAGCCAAGATTCGGGGGACAGCTACTACGAGCAGTACTTC.

The chain carries TRBV21-1 and TRBJ2-3; no DNA check was done on the table's D call, TRBD2. TRBV21-1 is assigned pseudogene status. This CDR3 contains 17 residues. In nucleotides, the CDR3 is TGTGCCAGCAGCCTGATGGGGGGGCAGCAAAGCACAGATACGCAGTATTTT. Amino acids: CASSLMGGQQSTDTQYF.

The chain links TRBV9 to TRBJ1-1; no definite D call. Germline-derived CDR1 and CDR2 are SGDLS and YYNGEE. Trimming stripped 0 bases from V and 1 base from J, with 7 bases between. The CDR3 contains 14 residues. The CDR3 region is CASSVGSPNTEAFF. The CDR3 DNA reads as TGTGCCAGCAGCGTAGGGAGTCCGAACACTGAAGCTTTCTTT.

The chain is built from TRBV6-1 and TRBJ2-7, with 7 bases that match TRBD1. The CDR3 sequence is 12 residues long. CDR1 is MNHNS, CDR2 SASEGT, per germline. V lost 5 bases and J lost 4; bases outside the gene matches: 2. The CDR3 is CASSWDRYEQYV. As DNA, the CDR3 is TGTGCCAGCAGTTGGGACAGATACGAGCAGTACGTC.

V gene TRBV5-4 combines with J gene TRBJ2-5, with D hard to call. The V end lost 1 base, the J end lost 0 bases, and 4 bases lay between the germline ends. CDR1 is SGHNT and CDR2 is YYREEE in the germline V gene (reference sequence). The CDR3 length is 13 residues. CDR3 nucleotides: TGTGCCAGCAGCTTGACATACCAAGAGACCCAGTACTTC. It encodes CASSLTYQETQYF.

The V gene is TRBV6-5, the J gene TRBJ1-2; 7 positions match TRBD1. Losses at the gene ends were 6 bases for V and 3 bases for J; bases not matched to a gene: 7. Germline CDR1 and CDR2: MNHEY and SVGAGI. The CDR3 consists of 14 residues. CDR3 protein: CASSRLGTDYGYTF. In DNA form, the CDR3 reads TGTGCCAGCAGCCGCCTCGGGACAGACTATGGCTACACCTTC.

This clone was detected a few times. This chain links TRBV7-2 with TRBJ1-5, with D unclear. Trimming removed 5 bases at V and 3 bases at J, with 14 bases between. The CDR3 spans 15 residues. Per germline, CDR1 SGHTA and CDR2 FQGNSA. The CDR3 bases are TGTGCCAGCAGCCTAGGAGGGCCGCACAATCAGCCCCAGCATTTT. Residues: CASSLGGPHNQPQHF.

The chain is built from TRBV4-3 and TRBJ2-1, with TRBD2 matching over 12 bases. Germline CDR1 reads LGHNA; CDR2 reads YSLEER. After removal of 4 bases from V and 9 bases from J, the junction contained 4 bases not matched to a gene. The CDR3 covers 14 residues. The CDR3 loop reads CASSPGLAGFEQFF. The CDR3 DNA reads TGCGCCAGCAGCCCAGGACTAGCGGGGTTTGAGCAGTTCTTC.

The V and J genes are TRBV4-1 and TRBJ2-7; 10 bases align to TRBD2. This CDR3 is built from 15 residues. Germline CDR1 and CDR2: MGHRA and YSYEKL. V was clipped by 1 base and J by 2 bases; unmatched bases: 2. The CDR3 sequence: CASSQASGSPYEQYV. The CDR3 region has the DNA TGCGCCAGCAGCCAAGCTAGCGGGAGTCCCTACGAGCAGTACGTC.

The chain recombines TRBV28 with TRBJ2-7, with a possible D match to TRBD1 (6 bases). The ends were cut back, 7 bases at V and 3 bases at J, with 13 bases in the middle. Germline V gene lookup returns CDR1 MDHEN and CDR2 SYDVKM. This CDR3 region has 13 residues. This CDR3 is CASKTGNYYEQYF. The CDR3 nucleotides are TGTGCCAGCAAGACAGGTAACTACTACGAGCAGTACTTC.

With respect to this clone: Other DNA sequences in the sample encode the same CDR3. The DNA for the CDR3 is TGCGCCAGCAGTTCGACAGGGGGCAACACCGGGGAGCTGTTTTTT. This codes for CASSSTGGNTGELFF. The chain uses TRBV5-1 and TRBJ2-2; TRBD1 matches at 10 bases. Germline CDR1 SGHRS, CDR2 YFSETQ. V was pared by 5 bases and J by 2 bases, with 3 bases of the junction left unmatched. This CDR3 is 15 amino acids long.

The gene calls are TRBV6-1 and TRBJ1-4, with 8 bases fitting TRBD1. The J segment lost 4 bases and the V segment lost 1 base, leaving 2 bases of the junction unmatched. Per the germline V gene, CDR1 is MNHNS and CDR2 is SASEGT. This CDR3 is built from 15 residues. The CDR3 reads CASSEGTGINEKLFF. As DNA, the CDR3 is TGTGCCAGCAGTGAAGGGACAGGGATTAATGAAAAACTGTTTTTT.

A single count supports this clone. The rearrangement joins TRBV7-2 to TRBJ2-3, with D possibly matching TRBD2 (5 bases). CDR1 is SGHTA and CDR2 is FQGNSA in the germline V gene. The CDR3 sequence is 14 residues long. The ends were cut back, 7 bases at V and 2 bases at J, with 13 bases in the middle. CDR3 DNA: TGTGCCAGCACCTTTGACGGGAACACAGATACGCAGTATTTT. Protein product: CASTFDGNTDTQYF. The complete variable domain, with remaining parts taken from reference TRBV7-2 and TRBJ2-3, reads GAGVSQSPSNKVTEKGKDVELRCDPISGHTALYWYRQSLGQGLEFLIYFQGNSAPDKSGLPSDRFSAERTGGSVSTLTIQRTQQEDSAVYLCASTFDGNTDTQYFGPGTRLTVL.

The chain employs TRBV9 and TRBJ2-1; D may be TRBD2 (7 bases). The V end was cut by 0 bases, the J end by 6 bases, with 13 bases between. CDR1 SGDLS and CDR2 YYNGEE come from the germline V gene. The CDR3 sequence is 15 residues long. The DNA for the CDR3 is TGTGCCAGCAGCGTAGAGGGGGGGGGATCCAATGAGCAGTTCTTC. Amino acid sequence: CASSVEGGGSNEQFF.

The chain carries TRBV7-2 and TRBJ1-5; 8 positions agree with TRBD1. V was clipped by 5 bases and J by 6 bases; unmatched bases: 9. Germline V gene data show CDR1 as SGHTA and CDR2 as FQGNSA. This CDR3 region has 15 residues. CDR3 coding DNA: TGTGCCAGCAGCGCAACGACAGGGGCGGGTCAGCCCCAGCATTTT. Translating it yields CASSATTGAGQPQHF.

The V call is TRBV2, the J call TRBJ2-4; 10 bases are a match to TRBD2. This CDR3 is built from 15 residues. Germline V lookup: CDR1 SNHLY, CDR2 FYNNEI. V was clipped by 4 bases and J by 0 bases; unmatched bases: 0. For the CDR3, the DNA is TGTGCCAGCAGTGGACTAGCGGGAGCCAAAAACATTCAGTACTTC. Translated: CASSGLAGAKNIQYF.

V usage is TRBV11-2 and J usage is TRBJ1-2; TRBD1 might be the D (6 bases). The V and J ends lost 5 bases and 3 bases respectively, with 16 bases between them. This CDR3 spans 15 amino acids. Germline loops: CDR1 SGHAT, CDR2 FQNNGV. The CDR3 loop reads CASSHPGRGYYGYTF. The CDR3 region has the DNA TGTGCCAGCAGCCACCCCGGCAGGGGATACTATGGCTACACCTTC.

As for this clone: The same CDR3 is also encoded by other DNA sequences in this sample. The chain is built from TRBV28 and TRBJ1-2; 7 bases line up with TRBD1. V lost 3 bases to trimming and J lost 4 bases; unmatched junction nucleotides: 2. This CDR3 has 13 amino acids. Germline V lookup: CDR1 MDHEN, CDR2 SYDVKM. The DNA of the CDR3 is TGTGCCAGCAGTTTGTCAGGGGGCTATGGCTACACCTTC. It yields the protein CASSLSGGYGYTF.

The rearrangement links TRBV4-3 to TRBJ2-3; tentatively, D is TRBD1 (5 bases). This CDR3 contains 14 residues. Germline-derived CDR1 and CDR2 are LGHNA and YSLEER. V lost 0 bases and J 5 bases, leaving 9 bases between the germline ends. As DNA, the CDR3 is TGCGCCAGCAGCCAAGACAGGGATGAAGATACGCAGTATTTT. Translating it yields CASSQDRDEDTQYF.

This clone was picked up a small number of times. The chain has TRBV19 and TRBJ2-2, with 10 bases matching TRBD2. The CDR3 is 19 amino acids. Germline loops: CDR1 LNHDA, CDR2 SQIVND (reference sequence). V was clipped by 1 base and J by 6 bases; unmatched bases: 14. For the CDR3, the DNA is TGTGCCAGTAGTATAGTTGGGCTGGGACTAGCGCAATACCCCGGGGAGCTGTTTTTT. Translating it yields CASSIVGLGLAQYPGELFF.

The chain joins TRBV4-3 to TRBJ2-1; D is possibly TRBD2 (6 bases). The V gene lost 1 base and the J gene lost 0 bases, with 7 bases spanning the gap. Germline loops: CDR1 LGHNA, CDR2 YSLEER. The length of the CDR3 is 15 residues. In nucleotides, the CDR3 is TGCGCCAGCAGCCAAGGAGCGGGCTCCTACAATGAGCAGTTCTTC. Protein: CASSQGAGSYNEQFF.

V usage is TRBV27 and J usage is TRBJ2-6; D gene unclear. Germline V gene data show CDR1 as MNHEY and CDR2 as SMNVEV (reference sequence). This CDR3 is built from 21 residues. V was trimmed by 4 bases and J by 0 bases, leaving 25 bases between them. The CDR3 region is CASSSLFPIFGGASGANVLTF. CDR3 coding DNA: TGTGCCAGCAGTTCGCTCTTCCCCATTTTTGGTGGAGCCTCTGGGGCCAACGTCCTGACTTTC. Full variable domain (outside the CDR3, taken from reference TRBV27 and TRBJ2-6): EAQVTQNPRYLITVTGKKLTVTCSQNMNHEYMSWYRQDPGLGLRQIYYSMNVEVTDKGDVPEGYKVSRKEKRNFPLILESPSPNQTSLYFCASSSLFPIFGGASGANVLTFGAGSRLTVL.

This chain uses TRBV10-2 with TRBJ2-1; 8 bases map to TRBD2. Germline loops: CDR1 WSHSY, CDR2 SAAADI. The CDR3 is 14 amino acids. V shed 3 bases and J 2 bases; nucleotides not matched to a gene: 0. The CDR3 bases are TGCGCCAGCAGTGAAGCGGGAGCCTACAATGAGCAGTTCTTC. Translating it yields CASSEAGAYNEQFF.